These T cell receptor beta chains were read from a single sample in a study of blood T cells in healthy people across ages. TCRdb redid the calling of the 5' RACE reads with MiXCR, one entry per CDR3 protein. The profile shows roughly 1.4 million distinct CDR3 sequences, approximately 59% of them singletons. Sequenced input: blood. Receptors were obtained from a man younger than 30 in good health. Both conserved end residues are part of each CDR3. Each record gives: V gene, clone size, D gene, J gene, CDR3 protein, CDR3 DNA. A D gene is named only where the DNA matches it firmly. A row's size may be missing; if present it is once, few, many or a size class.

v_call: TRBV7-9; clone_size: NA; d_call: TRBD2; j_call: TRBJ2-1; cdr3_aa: CASSSRGLAGGPFNEQFF; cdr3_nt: TGTGCCAGCAGCTCTCGAGGACTAGCGGGGGGGCCGTTCAATGAGCAGTTCTTC
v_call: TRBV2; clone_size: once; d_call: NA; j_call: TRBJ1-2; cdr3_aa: CASRGTGFDGYTF; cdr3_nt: TGTGCCAGCAGAGGTACAGGGTTCGACGGCTACACCTTC
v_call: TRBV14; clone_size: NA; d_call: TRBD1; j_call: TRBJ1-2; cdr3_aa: CASSPQTGAYGYTF; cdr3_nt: TGTGCCAGCAGTCCGCAGACAGGGGCCTATGGCTACACCTTC
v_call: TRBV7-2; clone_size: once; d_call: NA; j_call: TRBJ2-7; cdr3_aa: CASGVQSSYEHYF; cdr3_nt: TGTGCCAGCGGGGTCCAAAGCTCCTACGAGCACTACTTC
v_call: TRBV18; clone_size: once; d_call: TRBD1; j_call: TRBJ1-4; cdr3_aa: CASSSPGQGINEKLFF; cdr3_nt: TGTGCCAGCTCATCACCCGGACAGGGGATCAATGAAAAACTGTTTTTT
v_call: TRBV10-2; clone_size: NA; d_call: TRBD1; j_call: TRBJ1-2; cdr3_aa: CASSDIGGGYGYTF; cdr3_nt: TGCGCCAGCAGTGATATAGGGGGCGGCTATGGCTACACCTTC
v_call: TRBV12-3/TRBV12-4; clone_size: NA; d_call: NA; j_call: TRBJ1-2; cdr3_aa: CASSLLGEGYGYTF; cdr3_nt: TGTGCCAGCAGTTTATTGGGGGAGGGGTATGGCTACACCTTC
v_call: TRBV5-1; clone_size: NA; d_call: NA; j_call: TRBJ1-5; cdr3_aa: CASSLVSGDSNQPQHF; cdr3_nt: TGCGCCAGCAGCTTGGTCTCAGGGGATAGCAATCAGCCCCAGCATTTT
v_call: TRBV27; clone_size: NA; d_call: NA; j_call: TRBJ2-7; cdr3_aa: CASSLFQGDEQYF; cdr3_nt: TGTGCCAGCAGTTTATTCCAGGGTGACGAGCAGTACTTC
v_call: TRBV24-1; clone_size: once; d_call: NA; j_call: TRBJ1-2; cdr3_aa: CATSGPQGRGYTF; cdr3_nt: TGTGCCACCAGTGGGCCCCAGGGTCGCGGCTACACCTTC
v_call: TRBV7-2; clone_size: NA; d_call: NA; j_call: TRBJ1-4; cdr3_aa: CASSLSSSNEKLFF; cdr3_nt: TGTGCCAGCAGCTTATCTTCGTCTAATGAAAAACTGTTTTTT
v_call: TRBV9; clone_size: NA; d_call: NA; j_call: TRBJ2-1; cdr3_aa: CASSVGHPDHDEQFF; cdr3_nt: TGTGCCAGCAGCGTAGGCCACCCCGATCACGATGAGCAGTTCTTC
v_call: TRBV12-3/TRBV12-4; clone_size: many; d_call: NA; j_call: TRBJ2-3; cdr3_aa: CASSWVADTQYF; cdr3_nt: TGTGCCAGCAGCTGGGTGGCAGATACGCAGTATTTT
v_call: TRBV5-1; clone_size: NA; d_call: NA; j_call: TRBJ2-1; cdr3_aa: CASSLAVGRYPHNEQFF; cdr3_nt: TGCGCCAGCAGCTTGGCCGTCGGCCGATACCCTCACAATGAGCAGTTCTTC
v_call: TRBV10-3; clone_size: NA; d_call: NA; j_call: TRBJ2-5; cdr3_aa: CAISESGLQETQYF; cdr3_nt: TGTGCCATCAGTGAGTCCGGACTCCAAGAGACCCAGTACTTC
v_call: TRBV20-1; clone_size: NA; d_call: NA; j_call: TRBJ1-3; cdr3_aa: CSANREIGNTIYF; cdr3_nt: TGCAGTGCCAATAGGGAAATTGGAAACACCATATATTTT
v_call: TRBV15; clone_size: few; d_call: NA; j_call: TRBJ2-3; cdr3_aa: CATSRGGTDTIEGTDTQYF; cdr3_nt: TGTGCCACCAGCAGAGGAGGGACCGACACAATAGAGGGCACAGATACGCAGTATTTT
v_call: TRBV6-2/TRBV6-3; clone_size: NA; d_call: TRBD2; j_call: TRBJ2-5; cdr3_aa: CASGLLAGDETQYF; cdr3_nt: TGTGCCAGCGGACTGCTAGCGGGGGATGAGACCCAGTACTTC
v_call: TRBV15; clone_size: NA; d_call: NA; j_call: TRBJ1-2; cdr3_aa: CATSLNMAPGGYTF; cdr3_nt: TGTGCCACCAGCCTCAATATGGCCCCTGGCGGCTACACCTTC
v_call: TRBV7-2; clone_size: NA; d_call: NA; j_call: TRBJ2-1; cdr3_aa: CASSLDGSDYNEQFF; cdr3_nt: TGTGCCAGCAGCCTCGACGGATCCGACTACAATGAGCAGTTCTTC
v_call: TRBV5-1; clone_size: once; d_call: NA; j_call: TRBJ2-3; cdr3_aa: CASSTWKGSTDTQYF; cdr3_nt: TGCGCCAGCAGCACCTGGAAGGGGTCCACAGATACGCAGTATTTT
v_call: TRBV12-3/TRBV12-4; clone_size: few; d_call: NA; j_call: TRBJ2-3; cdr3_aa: CASSIADNTDTQYF; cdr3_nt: TGTGCCAGCAGCATAGCGGATAACACAGATACGCAGTATTTT
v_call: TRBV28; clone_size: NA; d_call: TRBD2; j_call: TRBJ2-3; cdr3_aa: CASSAVAGSTDTQYF; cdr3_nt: TGTGCCAGCAGTGCGGTAGCGGGGAGCACAGATACGCAGTATTTT
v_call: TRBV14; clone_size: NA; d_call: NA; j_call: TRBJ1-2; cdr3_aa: CASSQGTGMVRGYTF; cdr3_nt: TGTGCCAGCAGCCAAGGAACAGGGATGGTGAGGGGCTACACCTTC
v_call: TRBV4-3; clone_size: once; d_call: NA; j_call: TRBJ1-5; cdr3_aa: CASSQQEGDQPQHF; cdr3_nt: TGCGCCAGCAGCCAACAGGAAGGGGATCAGCCCCAGCATTTT
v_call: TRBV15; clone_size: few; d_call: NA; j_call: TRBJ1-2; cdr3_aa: CATSTRAKLGYGYTF; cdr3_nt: TGTGCCACCAGCACCCGGGCTAAGCTGGGCTATGGCTACACCTTC
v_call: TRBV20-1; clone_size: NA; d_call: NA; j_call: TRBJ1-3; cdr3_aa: CSSLLTGYSGNTIYF; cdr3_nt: TGCAGTTCCCTTTTGACGGGGTACTCTGGAAACACCATATATTTT
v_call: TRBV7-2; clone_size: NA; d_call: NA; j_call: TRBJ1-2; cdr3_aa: CASSPGPGSYGYTF; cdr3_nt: TGTGCCAGCAGTCCAGGACCCGGTAGCTATGGCTACACCTTC
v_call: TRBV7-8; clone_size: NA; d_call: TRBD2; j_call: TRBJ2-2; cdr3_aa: CASSLQIRRGGDGELFF; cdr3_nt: TGTGCCAGCAGCCTCCAGATACGGCGGGGGGGCGACGGGGAGCTGTTTTTT
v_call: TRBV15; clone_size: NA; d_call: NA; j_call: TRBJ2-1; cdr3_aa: CATSRGPGGGPSNEQFF; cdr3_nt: TGTGCCACCAGCAGAGGCCCAGGGGGAGGTCCTAGTAATGAGCAGTTCTTC
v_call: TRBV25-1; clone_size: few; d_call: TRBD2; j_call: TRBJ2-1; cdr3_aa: CASSALGGSSYNEQFF; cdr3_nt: TGTGCCAGCAGTGCGCTGGGGGGGAGCTCCTACAATGAGCAGTTCTTC
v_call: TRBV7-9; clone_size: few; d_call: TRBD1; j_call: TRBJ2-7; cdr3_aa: CASGQGFDEQYF; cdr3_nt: TGTGCCAGCGGACAGGGATTTGACGAGCAGTACTTC